A single sample is the source of the 14 T cell receptor beta chains below, sequenced in a study of shared clonotypes between healthy human individuals. TCRdb's table, derived via immunoSEQ multiplex PCR, lists solely in-frame clones and lacks some. The sample includes about 2 million clones, roughly 94% seen only once; the top ten take 0.1% to 0.15%. Input material: naive CD4+ T cells sorted from blood. Subset noted: CD45RA+ positively selected. The origin of the receptors is a young man in good health.

The chain couples TRBV18 to TRBJ2-7; D gene uncertain. V lost 0 bases, J lost 4 bases, and 10 bases lay in between. The germline CDR1 and CDR2 sequences are KGHSH and LQKENI. The CDR3 is made up of 14 amino acids. This chain's CDR3 is CASSPPSITYEQYF. The CDR3 DNA follows: TGTGCCAGCTCACCACCGTCGATCACTTACGAGCAGTACTTC.

With respect to this clone: At the DNA level, this CDR3 is encoded by other sequences in the same sample as well. This chain joins TRBV30 and TRBJ1-1; TRBD1 might be the D (5 bases). Deletions cut 2 bases from V and 4 bases from J, with 11 bases between. Germline V lookup: CDR1 GTSNPN, CDR2 SVGIG (reference sequence). The CDR3 sequence is 13 residues long. The CDR3 protein is CAWSRGAGTEAFF. The CDR3 nucleotides are TGTGCCTGGAGTAGAGGGGCGGGCACTGAAGCTTTCTTT.

The chain combines TRBV7-9 with TRBJ2-1; D gene ambiguous. V lost 5 bases, J lost 8 bases, and 4 bases lay in between. The CDR3 consists of 10 residues. CDR1 and CDR2 from the germline V gene are SEHNR and FQNEAQ (reference sequence). The CDR3 DNA is TGTGCCAGCAGCGGGTATGAGCAGTTCTTC. Protein product: CASSGYEQFF.

This clone was detected once. The rearrangement uses TRBV11-2 and TRBJ1-5; D is unresolved. Trimming took off 1 base at V and 0 bases at J, with 7 bases between the two ends. The CDR3 loop spans 15 amino acids. From germline, CDR1 is SGHAT and CDR2 FQNNGV. The CDR3 DNA sequence: TGTGCCAGCAGCTTAGGTCAGACTAGCAATCAGCCCCAGCATTTT. Amino acid sequence: CASSLGQTSNQPQHF.

V usage is TRBV5-4 and J usage is TRBJ2-7; tentative D call: TRBD1 (6 bases). Germline CDR1 SGHNT, CDR2 YYREEE (reference sequence). V was trimmed by 3 bases and J by 0 bases, leaving 10 bases between them. This CDR3 is built from 14 residues. The CDR3 nucleotides read TGTGCCAGCAGCTCTCAGGGGTTCTCCTACGAGCAGTACTTC. Residues: CASSSQGFSYEQYF.

The chain recombines TRBV10-1 with TRBJ2-7; the match to TRBD1 covers 10 bases. The V gene's germline CDR1 is WNHNN and CDR2 SYGVQD (reference sequence). Trimming took 4 bases from V and 4 from J; bases not matched to a gene: 4. The CDR3 totals 14 residues. The CDR3 region has the DNA TGCGCCAGCAGTGCTTGGGACAGGGGTTACGAGCAGTACTTC. Protein sequence: CASSAWDRGYEQYF.

This sequence joins TRBV25-1 and TRBJ2-7, with D perhaps TRBD2 (5 bases). The V end was cut by 3 bases, the J end by 3 bases, with 12 bases between. The CDR3 is 14 amino acids. Germline-derived CDR1 and CDR2 are MGHDK and SYGVNS. The CDR3 DNA is TGTGCCAGCAGTGACCCCGGGATGGTCTACGAGCAGTACTTC. Protein sequence: CASSDPGMVYEQYF.

J is TRBJ2-1 and V is TRBV5-5; TRBD2 agrees at 16 bases. The ends lost 4 bases at V and 4 bases at J; junction bases unmatched: 8. The CDR3 spans 18 residues. Germline V CDR1 and CDR2: SGHKS, YYEKEE (reference sequence). The CDR3 region has the DNA TGTGCCAGCAGCCCGGGACTAGCGGGAGGGCTGGGGTACAATGAGCAGTTCTTC. It encodes CASSPGLAGGLGYNEQFF.

The CDR3 region has the DNA TGTGCCAGCAGCAAGGGACGGGCGAACACCGGGGAGCTGTTTTTT. This translates into CASSKGRANTGELFF. The V and J genes are TRBV7-3 and TRBJ2-2, with D possibly called TRBD1 or TRBD2 (5 bases each). Germline V gene data show CDR1 as SGHTA and CDR2 as FQGTGA. The CDR3 runs 15 residues. V was trimmed by 5 bases and J by 0 bases, leaving 10 bases between them.

CDR3 in DNA: TGTGCCTGGAGTCCCGGGACAGGGGGCTTACGACAGCCCCAGCATTTT. This gives the protein CAWSPGTGGLRQPQHF. The V gene is TRBV30, the J gene TRBJ1-5, with 12 bases that match TRBD1. Germline values: CDR1 GTSNPN, CDR2 SVGIG (reference sequence). After removal of 2 bases from V and 7 bases from J, the junction contained 9 bases not matched to a gene. The CDR3 is 16 residues long.

The chain couples TRBV6-5 to TRBJ2-5; D gene uncertain. Trimming removed 8 bases at V and 5 bases at J, with 12 bases between. The CDR3 is 12 amino acids. The germline gives CDR1 MNHEY, CDR2 SVGAGI. The CDR3 spells CASGSRRETQYF. CDR3 sequence (DNA): TGTGCCAGCGGATCTCGCCGGGAGACCCAGTACTTC.

CDR3 bases: TGTGCCAGCAGTGGGGGGCCCTTCAGCCCCTATTCACCCCTCCACTTT. It is translated as CASSGGPFSPYSPLHF. The J gene is TRBJ1-6, the V gene TRBV6-4; D is possibly TRBD1 (6 bases). V gave up 4 bases and J gave up 8 bases, with 18 bases separating them. The CDR3 covers 16 residues. CDR1 is MRHNA, CDR2 SNTAGT, per germline.

The rearrangement joins TRBV19 to TRBJ1-2; unclear D gene. CDR1 is LNHDA, CDR2 SQIVND, per germline (reference sequence). The CDR3 sequence is 11 residues long. The V and J ends lost 6 bases and 8 bases respectively, with 10 bases between them. In DNA form, the CDR3 reads TGTGCCAGTAGGATGACTATGGGCTACACCTTC. The encoded protein is CASRMTMGYTF.

The rearrangement links TRBV5-4 to TRBJ2-2; 8 bases are a match to TRBD1. This CDR3 is 16 amino acids long. J was trimmed by 3 bases and V by 5 bases; bases with no gene match: 9. Germline lookup yields CDR1 SGHNT and CDR2 YYREEE (reference sequence). CDR3 amino acids: CASRTRGLSYTGELFF. CDR3 DNA sequence: TGTGCCAGCAGGACCAGGGGGCTCTCTTACACCGGGGAGCTGTTTTTT. The complete variable domain, with remaining parts taken from reference TRBV5-4 and TRBJ2-2, reads ETGVTQSPTHLIKTRGQQVTLRCSSQSGHNTVSWYQQALGQGPQFIFQYYREEENGRGNFPPRFSGLQFPNYSSELNVNALELDDSALYLCASRTRGLSYTGELFFGEGSRLTVL.